Below, 2 T cell receptor beta chains from the same sample are listed, as sequenced in a study of CD8+ T cells in alopecia areata. The authors extracted RNA and reverse transcribed it into cDNA as the sequencing template. Repertoires were generated with immunoSEQ multiplex PCR, while TCRdb's copy carries only in-frame clones and drops some. The sample has almost 35,000 clones, roughly 50% seen once; the top ten hold around two fifths. The sample taken for sequencing was NKG2D-high CD8+ T cells sorted from blood. The receptors were gathered from a human donor with alopecia areata.

The chain couples TRBV25-1 to TRBJ2-5; D ambiguous. The DNA end is more similar to TRBJ2-7, so the J call may be wrong. Per germline, CDR1 MGHDK and CDR2 SYGVNS. CDR3 length: 10 residues. CDR3 nucleotides: TGTGCCAGCAGTGAACACGAGCAGTACTTC. Encoded protein: CASSEHEQYF.

This clone was picked up one time. The rearrangement links TRBV5-1 to TRBJ2-7; TRBD1 agrees at 8 bases. J was trimmed by 2 bases and V by 2 bases; bases with no gene match: 3. Germline assignment: CDR1 SGHRS and CDR2 YFSETQ. The CDR3 runs to 14 residues. As DNA, the CDR3 is TGCGCCAGCAGCTTCCCAGGGGGCACCTACGAGCAGTACTTC. Protein: CASSFPGGTYEQYF. Complete variable domain (other parts from reference TRBV5-1 and TRBJ2-7): KAGVTQTPRYLIKTRGQQVTLSCSPISGHRSVSWYQQTPGQGLQFLFEYFSETQRNKGNFPGRFSGRQFSNSRSEMNVSTLELGDSALYLCASSFPGGTYEQYFGPGTRLTVT.